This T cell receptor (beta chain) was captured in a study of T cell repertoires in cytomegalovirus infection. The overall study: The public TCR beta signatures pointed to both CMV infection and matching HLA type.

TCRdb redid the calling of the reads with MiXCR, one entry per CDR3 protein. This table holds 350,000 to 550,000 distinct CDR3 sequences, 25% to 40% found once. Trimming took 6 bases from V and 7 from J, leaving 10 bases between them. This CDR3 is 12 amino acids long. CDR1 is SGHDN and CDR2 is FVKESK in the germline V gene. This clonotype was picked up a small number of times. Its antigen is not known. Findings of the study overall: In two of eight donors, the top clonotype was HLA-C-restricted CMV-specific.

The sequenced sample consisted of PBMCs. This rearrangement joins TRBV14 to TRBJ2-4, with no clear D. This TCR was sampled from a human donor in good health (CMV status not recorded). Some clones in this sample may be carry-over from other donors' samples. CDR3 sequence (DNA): TGTGCCAGCAGTTTGGCCGGGAACATTCAGTACTTC. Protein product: CASSLAGNIQYF.